This T cell receptor beta chain was identified in a study of blood T cell repertoires in COVID-19. The overall study: From the United States, Italy and Spain came samples of acute and convalescent COVID-19. In each case, the material was cDNA or gDNA derived from T cells, B-cell-depleted T cells, or PBMCs.

The protocol was immunoSEQ multiplex PCR, while the TCRdb copy is restricted to in-frame clones and leaves out a portion. This sample yields 350,000 to 400,000 clones, of which 85% to 90% are seen a single time; 6.5% to 7% belongs to the top ten. The CDR3 has 14 residues. Germline loops: CDR1 SGHTA, CDR2 FQGNSA. J lost 4 bases, V lost 3 bases, and 2 bases had no gene match. The gene calls are TRBV7-2 and TRBJ1-5; 8 bases agree with TRBD1. The specimen sequenced was peripheral blood. This receptor was obtained from a man aged 18 to 29 with active or convalescent COVID-19. CDR3 bases: TGTGCCAGCAGCTTTACAGGGGGGAATCAGCCCCAGCATTTT. Its protein product is CASSFTGGNQPQHF.